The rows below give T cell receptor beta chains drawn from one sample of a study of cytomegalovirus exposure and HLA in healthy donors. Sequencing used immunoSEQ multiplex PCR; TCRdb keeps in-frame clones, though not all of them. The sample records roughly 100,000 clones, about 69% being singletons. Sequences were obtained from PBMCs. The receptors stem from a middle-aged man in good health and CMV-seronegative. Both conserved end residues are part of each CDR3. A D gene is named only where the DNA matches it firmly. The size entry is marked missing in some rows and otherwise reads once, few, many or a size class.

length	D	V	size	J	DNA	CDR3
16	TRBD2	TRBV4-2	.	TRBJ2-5	TGTGCCAGCAGCCAAGCGACTAGCGGCGATTCTAAAACCCAGTACTTC	CASSQATSGDSKTQYF
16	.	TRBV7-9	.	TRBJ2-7	TGTGCCAGCAGCTTAGTTTCCGGGGGACCGCCCTACGAGCAGTACTTC	CASSLVSGGPPYEQYF
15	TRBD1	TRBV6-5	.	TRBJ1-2	TGTGCCAGCAGGGCCGGGACAGGGTTAGGGTATGGCTACACCTTC	CASRAGTGLGYGYTF
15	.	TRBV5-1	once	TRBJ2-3	TGCGCCAGCAGCTTGGGCGGGACTAGCACAGATACGCAGTATTTT	CASSLGGTSTDTQYF
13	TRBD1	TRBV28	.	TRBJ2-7	TGTGCCACCACGGGACAGAGCTCCTACGAGCAGTACTTC	CATTGQSSYEQYF
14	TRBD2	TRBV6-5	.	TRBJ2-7	TGTGCCAGCAGGCTTACTAGCGGGTCTTACGAGCAGTACTTC	CASRLTSGSYEQYF
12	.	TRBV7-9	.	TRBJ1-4	TGTGCCAGCAGCGCTCTACAGGGAAAACTGTTTTTT	CASSALQGKLFF
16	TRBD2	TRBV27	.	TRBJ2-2	TGTGCCAGCAGTTTTTTAGCGGGAGCGAACACCGGGGAGCTGTTTTTT	CASSFLAGANTGELFF
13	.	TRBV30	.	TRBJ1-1	TGTGCCTGGACGAGGGAGGGCGGCACTGAAGCTTTCTTT	CAWTREGGTEAFF
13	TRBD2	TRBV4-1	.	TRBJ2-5	TGCGCCAGCAGCTTCGGACTAGGGGAGACCCAGTACTTC	CASSFGLGETQYF
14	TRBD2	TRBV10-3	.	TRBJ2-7	TGTGCCGGTGGAGCGGCTAGCGGGAGGAGGGAGCAGTACTTC	CAGGAASGRREQYF
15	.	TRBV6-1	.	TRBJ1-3	TGTGCCAGCAGTGAAGCACTCTTCTCTGGAAACACCATATATTTT	CASSEALFSGNTIYF
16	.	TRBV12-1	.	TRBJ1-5	TGTGCCAGCAGCCCCCACTGCGGGACAGTGAATCAGCCCCAGCATTTT	CASSPHCGTVNQPQHF
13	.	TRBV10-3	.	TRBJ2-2	TGTGCCATCACGGAAGACAGTGCCGGGGAGCTGTTTTTT	CAITEDSAGELFF
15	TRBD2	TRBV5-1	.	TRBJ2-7	TGCGCCAGCAGCTTGGTGGGCGGGGGGGGTTACGAGCAGTACTTC	CASSLVGGGGYEQYF
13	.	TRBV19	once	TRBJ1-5	TGTGCCAGTAGTGCCACTCCTCATCAGCCCCAGCATTTT	CASSATPHQPQHF
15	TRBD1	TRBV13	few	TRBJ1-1	TGTGCCAGCAGCCCAACCGGGACAGGGAGGACTGAAGCTTTCTTT	CASSPTGTGRTEAFF
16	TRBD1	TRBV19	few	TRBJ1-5	TGTGCCAGTAGTGCCCAGGGGGCGTTAAGCAATCAGCCCCAGCATTTT	CASSAQGALSNQPQHF
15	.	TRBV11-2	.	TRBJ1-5	TGTGCCAGGAGGTTAGACCTCAGGGTGGCTCAGCCCCAGCATTTT	CARRLDLRVAQPQHF
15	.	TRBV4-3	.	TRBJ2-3	TGCGCCAGCAGCCAAGTCGGGGTCTTGGCAGATACGCAGTATTTT	CASSQVGVLADTQYF
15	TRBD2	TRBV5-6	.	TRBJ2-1	TGTGCCAGCAGCCCCTGGGGGGAGGGCAGCGATGAGCAGTTCTTC	CASSPWGEGSDEQFF
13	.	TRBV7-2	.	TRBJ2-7	TGTGCCAGCAGCTTAGAACTACCCTACGAGCAGTACTTC	CASSLELPYEQYF
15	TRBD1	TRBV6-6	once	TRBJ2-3	TGTGCCAGCAGTCCGACAGGGGGCCACACAGATACGCAGTATTTT	CASSPTGGHTDTQYF
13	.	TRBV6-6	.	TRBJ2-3	TGTGCCAGCCTGTTGTCCGCTACAGGAGAGCAGTATTTT	CASLLSATGEQYF
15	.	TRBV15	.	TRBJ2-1	TGTGCCACCAACCCGACTAGACCCTCCTACAATGAGCAGTTCTTC	CATNPTRPSYNEQFF
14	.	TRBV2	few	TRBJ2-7	TGTGCCAGCTGCCGACAGCTTAGCTCCTACGAGCAGTACTTC	CASCRQLSSYEQYF
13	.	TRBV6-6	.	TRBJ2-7	TGTGCCAGCAGTGCGGGACAGTCTTACGAGCAGTACTTC	CASSAGQSYEQYF
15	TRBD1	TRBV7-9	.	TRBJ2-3	TGTGCCAGCAGCTCAAGACAGGGTGGCACAGATACGCAGTATTTT	CASSSRQGGTDTQYF
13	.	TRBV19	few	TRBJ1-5	TGTGCCAGTAAGGGGGTCTGGAGTCAGCCCCAGCATTTT	CASKGVWSQPQHF
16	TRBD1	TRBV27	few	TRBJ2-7	TGTGCCAGCAGTACCCTCAGGACAGGGGGCTGGTACGAGCAGTACTTC	CASSTLRTGGWYEQYF
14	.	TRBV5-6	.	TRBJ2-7	TGTGCCAGCAGCTTGGGCCAGTCTTCCTACGAGCAGTACTTC	CASSLGQSSYEQYF
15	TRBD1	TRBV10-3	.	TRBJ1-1	TGTGCCATCAGTGATACAGGGGGCTTGGACACTGAAGCTTTCTTT	CAISDTGGLDTEAFF
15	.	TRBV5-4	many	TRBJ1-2	TGTGCCAGCAGCTTGGACCGACTAACTTTCTATGGCTACACCTTC	CASSLDRLTFYGYTF
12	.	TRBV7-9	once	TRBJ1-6	TGTGCCAGCAGCGATGGACAGCAGGCCCTCCACTTT	CASSDGQQALHF
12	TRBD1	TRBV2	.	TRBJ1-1	TGTGCCAGCAGTAGACAGGGCTCGATGGCTTTCTTT	CASSRQGSMAFF
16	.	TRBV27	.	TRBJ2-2	TGTGCCAGCAGACCTGGGCCCCAGGGAGGCACCGGGGAGCTGTTTTTT	CASRPGPQGGTGELFF
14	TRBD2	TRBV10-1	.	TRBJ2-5	TGCGCCAGCAGCCGGACTAGCGGCCAAGAGACCCAGTACTTC	CASSRTSGQETQYF
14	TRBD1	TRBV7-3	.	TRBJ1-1	TGTGCCAGCAGCCGAGGGACAGAAGGCACTGAAGCTTTCTTT	CASSRGTEGTEAFF
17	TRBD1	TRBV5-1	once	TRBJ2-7	TGCGCCAGCAGCTTAATGGGACAGGGGAGCGGCGCCTACGAGCAGTACTTC	CASSLMGQGSGAYEQYF
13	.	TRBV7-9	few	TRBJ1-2	TGTGCCAGCAGCTTAGGCGAACTTAGTGGCTACACCTTC	CASSLGELSGYTF
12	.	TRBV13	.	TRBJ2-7	TGTGCCAGCAGCCGATATAGGGGCGAGCAGTACTTC	CASSRYRGEQYF
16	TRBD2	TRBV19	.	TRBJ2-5	TGTGCCAGTAGTATCGGCCTAGCGGGACAGCGAGAGACCCAGTACTTC	CASSIGLAGQRETQYF
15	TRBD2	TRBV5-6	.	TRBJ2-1	TGTGCCAGCAGCGCCGGACTAGCGGGAGTTCGTGAGCAGTTCTTC	CASSAGLAGVREQFF
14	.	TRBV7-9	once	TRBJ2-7	TGTGCCAGCAGCTTCTCTACAGTCTCCTACGAGCAGTACTTC	CASSFSTVSYEQYF
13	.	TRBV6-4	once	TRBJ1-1	TGTGCCAGCAGTGCCTCGGCAGGGGAGGGAGCTTTCTTT	CASSASAGEGAFF